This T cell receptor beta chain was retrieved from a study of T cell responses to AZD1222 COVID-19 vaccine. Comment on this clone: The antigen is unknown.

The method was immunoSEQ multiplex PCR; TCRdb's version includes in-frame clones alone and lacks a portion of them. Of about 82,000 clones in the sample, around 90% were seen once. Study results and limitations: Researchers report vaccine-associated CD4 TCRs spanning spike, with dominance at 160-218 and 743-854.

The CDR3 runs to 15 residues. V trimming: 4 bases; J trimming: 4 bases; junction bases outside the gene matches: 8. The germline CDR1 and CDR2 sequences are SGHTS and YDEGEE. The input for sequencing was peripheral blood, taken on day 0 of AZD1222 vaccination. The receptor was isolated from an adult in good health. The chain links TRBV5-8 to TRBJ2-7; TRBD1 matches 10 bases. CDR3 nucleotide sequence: TGTGCCAGCAGCGGCGGGACAGGGGTAACGTACGAGCAGTACTTC. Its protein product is CASSGGTGVTYEQYF.